This is a list of T cell receptor beta chains from one sample in a study of shared clonotypes between healthy human individuals. Method: immunoSEQ multiplex PCR; TCRdb's copy keeps in-frame clones and lacks some. Of fewer than 650,000 clones in the sample, 76% were seen once. Sequencing input: PBMCs. These receptors all stem from a woman between 40 and 50 years old in good health. Some clones in this sample may be carry-over from other donors' samples. Both conserved end residues are part of each CDR3. A D gene is named only where the DNA matches it firmly. For some rows the clone size is stated as once, few or many, or as a class when expanded; others skip it.

clone_size	d_call	v_call	j_call	cdr3_nt	cdr3_aa
.	TRBD2	TRBV11-2	TRBJ2-5	TGTGCCAGCAGCTCGATAGCGGGGCCGCAAGAGACCCAGTACTTC	CASSSIAGPQETQYF
.	TRBD1	TRBV6-6	TRBJ2-7	TGTGCCAGCAGTAACCCCCCGGGACAGGTTATCTACGAGCAGTACTTC	CASSNPPGQVIYEQYF
few	TRBD1	TRBV7-8	TRBJ1-4	TGTGCCAGCAGCGGCAGTAGGGGGCGAAAACTGTTTTTT	CASSGSRGRKLFF
.	TRBD2	TRBV19	TRBJ2-3	TGTGCCAGTAGTATAACTAGCGGTTATGGAGATACGCAGTATTTT	CASSITSGYGDTQYF
.	TRBD1	TRBV28	TRBJ1-1	TGTGCCAGCAGAGAGGGACAGGGTAGGAGGGACACTGAAGCTTTCTTT	CASREGQGRRDTEAFF
.	.	TRBV9	TRBJ1-2	TGTGCCAGCAGCGTAGGGAATGGGTCTAACTATGGCTACACCTTC	CASSVGNGSNYGYTF
.	.	TRBV14	TRBJ1-3	TGTGCCAGCAGTCCGCCGGGCTTTGGAAACACCATATATTTT	CASSPPGFGNTIYF
.	.	TRBV18	TRBJ2-5	TGTGCCAGCTCACCACAATCCCAAGAGACCCAGTACTTC	CASSPQSQETQYF
.	.	TRBV6-6	TRBJ2-7	TGTGCCAGCAGAATAACCAGGGAGTACGAGCAGTACTTC	CASRITREYEQYF
.	.	TRBV14	TRBJ2-4	TGTGCCAGCAGCCATTCCCTCGGGGGCTACGCCAAAAACATTCAGTACTTC	CASSHSLGGYAKNIQYF
.	.	TRBV5-5	TRBJ1-5	TGTGCCAGCAGCACCCGACTTCTTAGCAATCAGCCCCAGCATTTT	CASSTRLLSNQPQHF
.	TRBD1	TRBV19	TRBJ1-2	TGTGCCAGTATGGACAGGCTTTATGGCTACACCTTC	CASMDRLYGYTF
.	.	TRBV5-1	TRBJ2-3	TGCGCCAGCAGCTTGGACGGGATCGCAGCGGATACGCAGTATTTT	CASSLDGIAADTQYF
.	TRBD1	TRBV5-1	TRBJ2-4	TGCGCCAGCAGCTTGACGACAGGGGGGAGCATTCAGTACTTC	CASSLTTGGSIQYF
.	.	TRBV7-8	TRBJ1-5	TGTGCCAGCAGCCCCCAGGGATTCGGGCCCCAGCATTTT	CASSPQGFGPQHF
.	TRBD1	TRBV30	TRBJ2-1	TGTGCCTGGGCCAGGGGGCACTACAATGAGCAGTTCTTC	CAWARGHYNEQFF